This T cell receptor (beta chain) is drawn from a study of blood T cell repertoires in COVID-19 (dated by TCRdb to about 2020). With regard to the full study: Samples covering the acute and convalescent phases of COVID-19 were provided by collaborators in the United States, Italy and Spain. The prospective study material was composed of cDNA or gDNA derived from T cells, B-cell-depleted T cells, or PBMCs. Subjects who had been exposed to COVID-19, were actively infected with it, or had recovered from it provided the deeply sampled blood TCRbeta repertoires that made up the dataset. The repertoires were released in a freely available public database meant as a resource for research on the immune response to SARS-CoV-2. Samples came from the ongoing ImmuneRACE study (first 160 participants) plus 1,254 subjects from 6 global collaborators. A de-identified subject ID, COVID-19 status, age in years and sex were almost always included in the sample metadata. Where available, HLA class I and class II types were taken from metadata supplied by the sample provider and were not determined by assay-based typing. Broad study findings and their caveats: How much clinical and demographic metadata was included differed by source and by participant, and the metadata was provided uncurated.

TCRbeta CDR3 regions were amplified from genomic DNA by means of the immunoSEQ Assay, a bias-controlled multiplex PCR. In the original analysis: The number of nucleated cells in each sample was estimated from the amplification of reference gene primers within the assay. To quantify the absolute abundance of each unique TCRbeta CDR3 rearrangement, sequence reads were collapsed and filtered. Productive Simpson clonality was computed per sample as the square root of Simpson's diversity index over productive rearrangements. Drawn from immuneACCESS, this table holds only the in-frame rearrangements with V and J called that TCRdb kept. Clones are partly lost; checked studies trace under half to an unresolved V gene and leave the rest unexplained. The DNA gave D and trimming, while V, J and clone size come from that table. This sample is represented by about 350,000 clones; 70% to 90% of them were singletons. About 5.2% of the sample is held by the ten biggest clonotypes.

Participants in the prospective study were aged roughly 18 to 100 years, lived in 20 to 30 United States geographic areas, and enrolled through a virtual design. Cohort assignment in the prospective study relied on participant-reported clinical history from a screening survey and a study questionnaire. Recovered participants in ImmuneRACE Cohort 3 were defined by two consecutive negative NP/OP PCR tests, clearance by a healthcare professional, or resolution of symptoms. Mobile phlebotomists in the prospective study collected whole blood, serum and a nasopharyngeal or oropharyngeal swab from every participant. Participants in the prospective study had the option to provide additional blood draws and questionnaires over a roughly 2-month period. Prospective study blood samples were shipped either frozen or at room temperature before DNA extraction. About this clone: The target of this receptor is not known. No base qualities exist here, and no much larger clone lies one base off it.

Taken from the germline V gene, the CDR1 and CDR2 loops are MGHRA and YSYEKL. V is shortened by 0 bases, J by 3 bases, and the region joining them spans 9 bases. Taken from cysteine to phenylalanine, the CDR3 has 15 residues. Only the CDR3 portion is preserved as DNA: 45 bases, with reading frame beginning at the first base. Sequenced input: PBMCs or T cells enriched from blood (not recorded which). This clonotype was obtained from a woman younger than 45 who had recovered from COVID-19. Recombination connected TRBV4-1 to TRBJ1-5, with a weak D call of TRBD1 (5 bases match). CDR3 region: CASSQDDRFNQPQHF. The nucleotides are TGCGCCAGCAGCCAAGACGACAGATTCAATCAGCCCCAGCATTTT.